The sequence of this TCR beta chain was determined in a study of blood T cells in healthy people across ages. General study results and limits: Naive CD4+ cell counts and diversity both ran higher in long-lived than in aged donors.

In its sample, this clonotype was seen once. The antigen remains undetermined. CDR3 size: 14 residues. V lost 5 bases and J 1 base, leaving 12 bases between the germline ends. The germline V gene has CDR1 SGHRS and CDR2 YFSETQ. With a J-beta primer mix and a sample-barcoded 5' primer, a second PCR ran about 6 to 11 cycles. There were at least 2.5 million CDR3-containing paired-end reads obtained from each sample. TCRdb called the 5' RACE reads again in MiXCR, with one record for every CDR3 protein. The table includes hundreds of thousands of distinct CDR3 sequences, 35% to 60% detected once. The specimen sequenced was blood. The source of this sequence is an older man in good health. This chain connects TRBV5-1 to TRBJ2-5, with D unclear. This CDR3 reads CASSPDPPQETQYF. The CDR3 nucleotides are TGCGCCAGCAGTCCGGACCCTCCCCAAGAGACCCAGTACTTC.